The 26 T cell receptor beta chains given below trace back to one sample, sequenced in a study of T cell responses to AZD1222 COVID-19 vaccine. TCRdb keeps only in-frame clones here, not all; method: immunoSEQ multiplex PCR. Altogether around 180,000 clones are present, approximately 94% being singletons, with the ten largest covering about 1.5%. This sample comprised peripheral blood, obtained 28 days after the second AZD1222 dose. The source of these receptors is an adult who received the AZD1222 COVID-19 vaccine.

As DNA, the CDR3 is TGTGCCAGCACCAAAGGGGACAGTCAGCCCCAGCATTTT. This codes for CASTKGDSQPQHF. The rearrangement joins TRBV5-5 to TRBJ1-5; TRBD1 agrees at 7 bases. Germline assignment: CDR1 SGHKS and CDR2 YYEKEE (reference sequence). This CDR3 region has 13 residues. Germline trimming cut 6 bases from V and 6 bases from J; bases unmatched to any gene: 6.

This rearrangement joins TRBV5-8 to TRBJ1-5, with D maybe TRBD1 (6 bases). From germline, CDR1 is SGHTS and CDR2 YDEGEE. V lost 5 bases, J lost 0 bases, and 15 bases lay in between. CDR3 length equals 16 residues. CDR3 DNA sequence: TGTGCCAGCAGATCCTCCGGGACATATAGCAATCAGCCCCAGCATTTT. The encoded protein is CASRSSGTYSNQPQHF.

A few counts support this clone. The chain combines TRBV28 with TRBJ1-1, with D possibly matching TRBD1 (6 bases). This CDR3 has 16 amino acids. Germline loops: CDR1 MDHEN, CDR2 SYDVKM. V gave up 6 bases and J gave up 5 bases, with 22 bases separating them. DNA of the CDR3: TGTGCCAGCAGCCCTACAGGGTTTCAAGGTCGAACTGAAGCTTTCTTT. This sequence encodes CASSPTGFQGRTEAFF.

This chain uses TRBV28 with TRBJ1-5, with 8 bases aligning to TRBD1. The CDR3 has 13 amino acids. J gave up 6 bases and V 6 bases, and 4 bases lay outside the gene matches. The germline V gene has CDR1 MDHEN and CDR2 SYDVKM. This CDR3 reads CASRDRGSQPQHF. The CDR3 region has the DNA TGTGCCAGCAGAGACAGGGGTAGTCAGCCCCAGCATTTT.

This clone showed up just once. The chain joins TRBV6-5 to TRBJ1-1; TRBD1 might be the D (6 bases). Germline values: CDR1 MNHEY, CDR2 SVGAGI. V lost 6 bases, J lost 2 bases, and 10 bases lay in between. The CDR3 length is 13 residues. The CDR3 reads CASREGQNTEAFF. CDR3 DNA: TGTGCCAGCAGAGAGGGACAAAACACTGAAGCTTTCTTT.

CDR3 DNA: TGTGCCAGCAGCTCGGGACTAGCGGGCCAAGAGACCCAGTACTTC. This encodes CASSSGLAGQETQYF. The V gene is TRBV11-2, the J gene TRBJ2-5; 12 positions agree with TRBD2. Germline V gene sequence: CDR1 SGHAT, CDR2 FQNNGV. CDR3 length equals 15 residues. Trimming took 4 bases from V and 1 from J; bases not matched to a gene: 1.

The CDR3 DNA is TGCGCCAGCAGCTGGACGGCCGCCTCTGGAAACACCATATATTTT. It translates to CASSWTAASGNTIYF. This chain uses TRBV5-1 with TRBJ1-3, with no clear D. The CDR3 extends over 15 amino acids. The germline CDR1 and CDR2 sequences are SGHRS and YFSETQ. V was pared by 3 bases and J by 0 bases, with 10 bases between. Looking up the rest from reference TRBV5-1 and TRBJ1-3 gives the full variable domain: KAGVTQTPRYLIKTRGQQVTLSCSPISGHRSVSWYQQTPGQGLQFLFEYFSETQRNKGNFPGRFSGRQFSNSRSEMNVSTLELGDSALYLCASSWTAASGNTIYFGEGSWLTVV.

This clone was counted a few times. This CDR3 is CASSPRQGIGIDYGYTF. The CDR3 coding sequence is TGTGCCAGCAGTCCTCGACAGGGTATCGGTATCGACTATGGCTACACCTTC. This sequence joins TRBV27 and TRBJ1-2; 7 bases match TRBD1. The V gene end was trimmed by 5 bases and the J gene end by 3 bases; junction bases not matched to a gene: 15. This CDR3 is 17 amino acids long. The germline CDR1 and CDR2 sequences are MNHEY and SMNVEV (reference sequence).

The rearrangement links TRBV3-1 (or the pseudogene TRBV3-2) to TRBJ1-2; D gene unclear. Trimming pared 1 base from V and 0 bases from J, leaving 6 bases between. Germline V gives CDR1 LGHDT, CDR2 YNNKEL (reference sequence). The CDR3 spans 14 residues. CDR3 loop: CASSQVEANYGYTF. DNA of the CDR3: TGTGCCAGCAGCCAAGTCGAGGCTAACTATGGCTACACCTTC.

The chain carries TRBV12-3 or TRBV12-4 and TRBJ1-1; 8 bases agree with TRBD1. CDR3 length equals 13 residues. The trim removed 8 bases at V and 7 bases at J, leaving 9 bases unmatched. For the CDR3, the DNA is TGTGCCAGCCATGGGTTCGGGACAGGTGAAGCTTTCTTT. It is translated as CASHGFGTGEAFF.

The genes are TRBV12-3 or TRBV12-4 and TRBJ1-1; D possibly corresponds to TRBD1 (6 bases). The V and J ends lost 1 base and 11 bases respectively, with 11 bases between them. The CDR3 sequence is 12 residues long. The DNA of the CDR3 is TGTGCCAGCAGTTTAGAAGGGGGGGATGCTTTCTTT. Translating gives CASSLEGGDAFF.

This chain links TRBV2 with TRBJ2-7; possible D gene TRBD1, 6 bases. The CDR3 runs 12 residues. Germline V gene data show CDR1 as SNHLY and CDR2 as FYNNEI. The ends were cut back, 7 bases at V and 6 bases at J, with 13 bases in the middle. CDR3 in amino acids: CASMGALGEQYF. In DNA, the CDR3 is TGTGCCAGCATGGGGGCCCTCGGCGAGCAGTACTTC.

The chain joins TRBV13 to TRBJ1-1; 10 bases match TRBD1. The CDR3 is 15 amino acids. Germline lookup yields CDR1 PRHDT and CDR2 FYEKMQ (reference sequence). J lost 6 bases, V lost 4 bases, and 8 bases had no gene match. CDR3 nucleotides: TGTGCCAGCAGCTCATGGGGACAGGGGAAATCTGAAGCTTTCTTT. Its translation is CASSSWGQGKSEAFF.

DNA for the CDR3: TGCGCCAGCTTAGATCTGGCAGGGAAGTTTCATGAGCAGTTCTTC. Encoded protein: CASLDLAGKFHEQFF. The chain recombines TRBV10-2 with TRBJ2-1; the D gene is possibly TRBD1 (5 bases). Germline CDR1 is WSHSY and CDR2 is SAAADI. Trimming cost V 8 bases and J 8 bases, with 22 bases left between them. The CDR3 extends over 15 amino acids.

The gene calls are TRBV12-3 or TRBV12-4 and TRBJ1-5, with D perhaps TRBD1 (5 bases). The V and J ends lost 4 bases and 9 bases respectively, with 13 bases between them. The CDR3 covers 13 residues. In DNA, the CDR3 is TGTGCCAGCAGTTACACGACAGACCGGCCCCAGCATTTT. Translated: CASSYTTDRPQHF.

The chain links TRBV6-5 to TRBJ2-1; a possible D gene is TRBD2 (5 bases). With 7 bases removed from V and 8 bases from J, the gap between germline ends came to 12 bases. Germline CDR1 reads MNHEY; CDR2 reads SVGAGI. The CDR3 has 12 amino acids. DNA for the CDR3: TGTGCCAGCACGGCTAGCAGCGATGAGCAGTTCTTC. It specifies CASTASSDEQFF.

CDR3 protein: CASTREIYTDTQYF. CDR3 in DNA: TGTGCCAGCACCAGGGAAATTTACACAGATACGCAGTATTTT. V usage is TRBV13 and J usage is TRBJ2-3; D is perhaps TRBD1 (5 bases). Trimming removed 7 bases at V and 2 bases at J, with 13 bases between. CDR1 is PRHDT, CDR2 FYEKMQ, per germline (reference sequence). This CDR3 spans 14 amino acids.

The CDR3 DNA is TGTGCCAGCAGCCCTTTAGCGGGATCGTTGTACGAGCAGTACTTC. Translated, it gives CASSPLAGSLYEQYF. The chain links TRBV11-2 to TRBJ2-7; 8 bases align to TRBD2. The V gene's germline CDR1 is SGHAT and CDR2 FQNNGV. The V and J ends lost 5 bases and 4 bases, in that order; junction bases with no gene match: 10. The CDR3 runs to 15 residues.

The chain uses TRBV11-2 and TRBJ1-3, with D perhaps TRBD1 (5 bases). The length of the CDR3 is 15 residues. With 5 bases removed from V and 0 bases from J, the gap between germline ends came to 11 bases. Per the germline V gene, CDR1 is SGHAT and CDR2 is FQNNGV. For the CDR3, the DNA is TGTGCCAGCAGCCTACAGGCAATCTCTGGAAACACCATATATTTT. Amino acids: CASSLQAISGNTIYF.

V and J are TRBV19 and TRBJ2-2; unclear D gene. Trimming took off 5 bases at V and 3 bases at J, with 10 bases between the two ends. The CDR3 has 14 amino acids. Per the germline V gene, CDR1 is LNHDA and CDR2 is SQIVND (reference sequence). CDR3 amino acids: CASSWSSYTGELFF. In nucleotides, the CDR3 is TGTGCCAGTAGTTGGTCCTCTTACACCGGGGAGCTGTTTTTT. The variable domain in full, completed from reference TRBV19 and TRBJ2-2, reads DGGITQSPKYLFRKEGQNVTLSCEQNLNHDAMYWYRQDPGQGLRLIYYSQIVNDFQKGDIAEGYSVSREKKESFPLTVTSAQKNPTAFYLCASSWSSYTGELFFGEGSRLTVL.

This rearrangement joins TRBV12-3 or TRBV12-4 to TRBJ2-3, with D unclear. Between the trimmed V and J ends, which lost 5 bases and 7 bases, there was a span of 10 bases. The CDR3 is 12 amino acids. The CDR3 nucleotides are TGTGCCAGCAGTCCAATAGCTTATACGCAGTATTTT. This codes for CASSPIAYTQYF.

DNA of the CDR3: TGTGCCAGCAGCGCACGAATCTTTTCAGGGGGCAAAGGTATGAATGCTGAAGCTTTCTTT. Residues: CASSARIFSGGKGMNAEAFF. The chain has TRBV7-8 and TRBJ1-1, with 8 positions matching TRBD1. V gave up 5 bases and J gave up 6 bases; unmatched junction bases: 26. The germline V gene encodes CDR1 SGHVS and CDR2 FQNEAQ. This CDR3 comprises 20 residues.

The V call is TRBV19, the J call TRBJ1-1; 12 nucleotides agree with TRBD1. Germline-derived CDR1 and CDR2 are LNHDA and SQIVND (reference sequence). Trimming removed 6 bases from V and 3 bases from J; junction bases left unmatched: 5. The CDR3 runs 15 residues. CDR3 residues: CASSPGQGAHTEAFF. The CDR3 DNA is TGTGCCAGTAGCCCGGGACAGGGGGCGCACACTGAAGCTTTCTTT.

The rearrangement joins TRBV2 to TRBJ2-2; no definite D call. V was shortened by 10 bases and J by 4 bases, with 10 bases between the two germline ends. Germline V CDR1 and CDR2: SNHLY, FYNNEI. This CDR3 region has 12 residues. The CDR3 nucleotides read TGTGCCATTTCGATGGGCACCGGGGAGCTGTTTTTT. It encodes CAISMGTGELFF.

This sequence joins TRBV18 and TRBJ1-2; perhaps TRBD1 as D (5 bases). V lost 4 bases to trimming and J lost 3 bases, with 18 bases between them. The CDR3 extends over 16 amino acids. Germline loops: CDR1 KGHSH, CDR2 LQKENI. CDR3 amino acids: CASSRETVLADYGYTF. The CDR3, as DNA: TGTGCCAGCTCACGCGAGACAGTCCTGGCCGACTATGGCTACACCTTC.

V and J are TRBV18 and TRBJ1-3, with 7 bases fitting TRBD1. The CDR3 length is 15 residues. With 3 bases clipped from V and 0 bases from J, the junction kept 2 bases outside the gene matches. CDR1 and CDR2 from the germline V gene are KGHSH and LQKENI. The CDR3 region has the DNA TGTGCCAGCTCACCCGGGACAGACTCTGGAAACACCATATATTTT. It encodes CASSPGTDSGNTIYF.